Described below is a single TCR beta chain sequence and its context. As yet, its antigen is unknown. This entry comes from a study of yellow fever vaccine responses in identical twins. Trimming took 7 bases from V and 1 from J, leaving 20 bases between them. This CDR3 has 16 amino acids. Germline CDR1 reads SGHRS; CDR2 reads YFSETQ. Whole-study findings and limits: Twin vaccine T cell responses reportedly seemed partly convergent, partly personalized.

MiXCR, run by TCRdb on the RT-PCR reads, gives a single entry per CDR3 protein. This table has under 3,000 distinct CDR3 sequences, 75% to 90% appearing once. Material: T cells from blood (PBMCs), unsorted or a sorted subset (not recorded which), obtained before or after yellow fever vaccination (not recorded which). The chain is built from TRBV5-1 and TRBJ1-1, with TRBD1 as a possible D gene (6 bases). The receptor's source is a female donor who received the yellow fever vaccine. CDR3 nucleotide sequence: TGCGCCAGCCTAGGTGGCTCTGGCAGGGGGAACACTGAAGCTTTCTTT. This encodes CASLGGSGRGNTEAFF.